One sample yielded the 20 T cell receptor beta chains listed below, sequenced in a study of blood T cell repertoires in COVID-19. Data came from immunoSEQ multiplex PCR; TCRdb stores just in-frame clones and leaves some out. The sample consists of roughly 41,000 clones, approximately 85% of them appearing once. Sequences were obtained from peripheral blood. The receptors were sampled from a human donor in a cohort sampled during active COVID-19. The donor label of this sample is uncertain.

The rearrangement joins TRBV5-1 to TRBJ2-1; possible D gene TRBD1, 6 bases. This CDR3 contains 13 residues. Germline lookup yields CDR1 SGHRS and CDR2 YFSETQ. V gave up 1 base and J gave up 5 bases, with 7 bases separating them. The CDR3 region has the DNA TGCGCCAGCAGCTTGACAGGGAACAATGAGCAGTTCTTC. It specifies CASSLTGNNEQFF.

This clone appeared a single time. The CDR3 DNA follows: TGTGCCAGCAGCTTACCGGGCGAGCAGTACTTC. It translates to CASSLPGEQYF. This chain links TRBV7-2 with TRBJ2-7; D not resolved. CDR3 length equals 11 residues. CDR1 is SGHTA, CDR2 FQGNSA, per germline. V shed 2 bases and J shed 6 bases, with 5 bases lying between them.

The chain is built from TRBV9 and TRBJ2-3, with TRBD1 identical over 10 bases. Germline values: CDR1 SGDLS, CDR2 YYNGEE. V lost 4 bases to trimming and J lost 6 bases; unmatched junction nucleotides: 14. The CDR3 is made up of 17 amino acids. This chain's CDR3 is CASSSRPGQGLEDTQYF. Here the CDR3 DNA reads TGTGCCAGCAGCTCGAGACCGGGACAGGGGCTTGAGGATACGCAGTATTTT.

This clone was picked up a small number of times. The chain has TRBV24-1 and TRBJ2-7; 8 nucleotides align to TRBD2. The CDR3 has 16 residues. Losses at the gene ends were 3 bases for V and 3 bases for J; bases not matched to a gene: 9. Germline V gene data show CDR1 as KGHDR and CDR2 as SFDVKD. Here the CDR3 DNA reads TGTGCCACCAGTGATAATGCGGCGGGGGGCCTCTACGAGCAGTACTTC. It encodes CATSDNAAGGLYEQYF.

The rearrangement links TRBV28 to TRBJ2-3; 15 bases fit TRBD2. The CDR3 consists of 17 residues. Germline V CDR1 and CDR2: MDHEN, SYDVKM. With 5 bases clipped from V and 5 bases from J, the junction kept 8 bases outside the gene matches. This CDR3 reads CASSPSRTSGGGDTQYF. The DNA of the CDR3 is TGTGCCAGCAGTCCCTCGCGGACTAGCGGGGGGGGAGATACGCAGTATTTT.

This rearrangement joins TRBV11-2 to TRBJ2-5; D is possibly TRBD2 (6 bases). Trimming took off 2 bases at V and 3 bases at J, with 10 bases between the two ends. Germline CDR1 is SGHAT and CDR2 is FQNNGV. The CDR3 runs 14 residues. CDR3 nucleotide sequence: TGTGCCAGCAGCTTAATGGGGGGAAAAGAGACCCAGTACTTC. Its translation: CASSLMGGKETQYF.

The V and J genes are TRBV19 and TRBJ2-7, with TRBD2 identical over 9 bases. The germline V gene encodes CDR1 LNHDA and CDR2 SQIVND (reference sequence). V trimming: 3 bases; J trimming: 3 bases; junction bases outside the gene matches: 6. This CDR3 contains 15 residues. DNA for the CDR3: TGTGCCAGTAGTATCGTCGGCGGGGGGGACTACGAGCAGTACTTC. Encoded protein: CASSIVGGGDYEQYF.

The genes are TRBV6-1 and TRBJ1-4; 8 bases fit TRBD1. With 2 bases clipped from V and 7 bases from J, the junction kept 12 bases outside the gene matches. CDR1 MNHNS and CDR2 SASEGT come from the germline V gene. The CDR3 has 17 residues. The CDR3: CASSELRVGQGSEKLFF. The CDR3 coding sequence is TGTGCCAGCAGTGAACTTAGGGTAGGACAGGGTAGTGAAAAACTGTTTTTT.

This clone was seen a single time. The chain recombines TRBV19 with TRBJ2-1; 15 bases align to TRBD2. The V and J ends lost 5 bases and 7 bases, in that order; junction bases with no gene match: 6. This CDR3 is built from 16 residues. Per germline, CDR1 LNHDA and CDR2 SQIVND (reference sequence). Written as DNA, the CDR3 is TGTGCCAGTAGTTTTATAGGACTAGCGGGGGGGAATGAGCAGTTCTTC. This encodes CASSFIGLAGGNEQFF.

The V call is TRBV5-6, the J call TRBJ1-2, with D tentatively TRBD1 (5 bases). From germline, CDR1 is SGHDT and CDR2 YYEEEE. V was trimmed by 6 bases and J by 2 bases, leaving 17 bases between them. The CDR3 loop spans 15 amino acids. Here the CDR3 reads CASMWDQGLNYGYTF. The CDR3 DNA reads TGTGCCAGCATGTGGGATCAGGGTCTGAACTATGGCTACACCTTC. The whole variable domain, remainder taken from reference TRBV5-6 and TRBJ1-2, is DAGVTQSPTHLIKTRGQQVTLRCSPKSGHDTVSWYQQALGQGPQFIFQYYEEEERQRGNFPDRFSGHQFPNYSSELNVNALLLGDSALYLCASMWDQGLNYGYTFGSGTRLTVV.

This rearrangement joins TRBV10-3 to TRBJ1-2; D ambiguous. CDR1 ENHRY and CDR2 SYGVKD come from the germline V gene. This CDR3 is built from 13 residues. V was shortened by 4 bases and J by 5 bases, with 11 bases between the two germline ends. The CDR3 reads CAISAGIGYGYTF. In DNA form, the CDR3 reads TGTGCCATCAGTGCGGGGATTGGTTATGGCTACACCTTC.

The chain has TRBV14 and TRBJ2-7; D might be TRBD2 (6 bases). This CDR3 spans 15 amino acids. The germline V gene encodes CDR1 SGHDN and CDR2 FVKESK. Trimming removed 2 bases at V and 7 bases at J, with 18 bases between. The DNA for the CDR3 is TGTGCCAGCAGCCAACAGGGCGGGATGGTCCGTGAGCAGTACTTC. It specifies CASSQQGGMVREQYF.

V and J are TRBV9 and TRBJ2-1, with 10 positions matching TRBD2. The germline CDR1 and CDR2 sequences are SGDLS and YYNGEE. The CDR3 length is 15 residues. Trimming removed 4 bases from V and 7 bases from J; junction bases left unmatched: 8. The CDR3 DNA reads TGTGCCAGCAGCCCGAGCGGGGGGGCCTGGAATGAGCAGTTCTTC. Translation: CASSPSGGAWNEQFF.

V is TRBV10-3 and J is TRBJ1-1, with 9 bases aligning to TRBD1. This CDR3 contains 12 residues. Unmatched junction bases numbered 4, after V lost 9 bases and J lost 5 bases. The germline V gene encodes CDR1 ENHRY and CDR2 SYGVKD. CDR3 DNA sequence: TGTGCCATGGGGGACAGGGTAACTGAAGCTTTCTTT. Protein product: CAMGDRVTEAFF.

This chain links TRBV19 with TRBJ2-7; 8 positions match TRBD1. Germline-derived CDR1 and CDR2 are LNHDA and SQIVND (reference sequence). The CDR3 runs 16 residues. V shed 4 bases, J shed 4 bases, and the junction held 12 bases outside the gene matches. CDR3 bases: TGTGCCAGTAGTACGAGGACAGGGAGTATCAAGTACGAGCAGTACTTC. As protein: CASSTRTGSIKYEQYF.

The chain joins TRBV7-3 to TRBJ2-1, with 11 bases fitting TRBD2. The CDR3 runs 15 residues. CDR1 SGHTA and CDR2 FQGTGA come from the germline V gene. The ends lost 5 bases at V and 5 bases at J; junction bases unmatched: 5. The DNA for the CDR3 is TGTGCCAGCAGCCCTCTAGCGGGGGGTAACAATGAGCAGTTCTTC. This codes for CASSPLAGGNNEQFF.

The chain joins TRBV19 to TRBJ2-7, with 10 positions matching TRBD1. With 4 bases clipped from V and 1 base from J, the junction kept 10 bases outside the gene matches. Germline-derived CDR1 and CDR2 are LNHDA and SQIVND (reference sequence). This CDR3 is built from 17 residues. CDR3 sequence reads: CASSTGLGQGGSYEQYF. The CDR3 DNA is TGTGCCAGTAGTACAGGCTTAGGACAGGGGGGTTCCTACGAGCAGTACTTC.

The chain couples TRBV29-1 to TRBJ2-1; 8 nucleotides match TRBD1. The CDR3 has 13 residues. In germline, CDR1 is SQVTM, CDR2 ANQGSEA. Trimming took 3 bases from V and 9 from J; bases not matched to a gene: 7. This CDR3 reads CSVEGTGMGEQFF. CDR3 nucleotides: TGCAGCGTTGAGGGGACAGGTATGGGTGAGCAGTTCTTC.

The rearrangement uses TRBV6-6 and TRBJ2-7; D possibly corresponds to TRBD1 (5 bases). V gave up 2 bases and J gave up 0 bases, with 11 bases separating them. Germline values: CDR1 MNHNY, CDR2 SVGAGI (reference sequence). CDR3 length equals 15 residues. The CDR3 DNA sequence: TGTGCCAGCAGTTACGGCCAGGGAAGCTCCTACGAGCAGTACTTC. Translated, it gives CASSYGQGSSYEQYF.

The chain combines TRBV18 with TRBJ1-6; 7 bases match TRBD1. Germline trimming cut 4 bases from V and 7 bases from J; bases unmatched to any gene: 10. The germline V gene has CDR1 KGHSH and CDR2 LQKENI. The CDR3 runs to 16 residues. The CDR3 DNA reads TGTGCCAGCTCACTTTATACGACAGGGTCGAATTCACCCCTCCACTTT. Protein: CASSLYTTGSNSPLHF.